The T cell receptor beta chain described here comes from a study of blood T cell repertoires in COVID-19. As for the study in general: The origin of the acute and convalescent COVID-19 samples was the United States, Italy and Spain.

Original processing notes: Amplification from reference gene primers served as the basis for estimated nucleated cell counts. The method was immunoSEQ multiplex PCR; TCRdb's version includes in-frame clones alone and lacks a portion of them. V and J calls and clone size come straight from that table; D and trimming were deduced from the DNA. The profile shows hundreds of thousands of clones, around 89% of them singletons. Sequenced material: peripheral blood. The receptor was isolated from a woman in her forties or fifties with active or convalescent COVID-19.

The DNA of the CDR3 is TGTGCCAGCAGTTTAATCGGACTAGCGGGAGAAAGGTCCTACAATGAGCAGTTCTTC. Translating it yields CASSLIGLAGERSYNEQFF. The chain carries TRBV27 and TRBJ2-1, with 13 bases aligning to TRBD2. CDR3 size: 19 residues. With V trimmed by 2 bases and J by 1 base, 8 bases remained unmatched. Germline values: CDR1 MNHEY, CDR2 SMNVEV (reference sequence).